This passage covers 25 T cell receptor beta chains from one sample sequenced in a study of CD8 T cells in Susac syndrome. cDNA came from approximately 0.5 to 1 ug RNA primed by random hexamers. TCRdb passed the immunoSEQ multiplex PCR reads through MiXCR, listing each CDR3 protein once. The sample has around 180,000 distinct CDR3 sequences, more than 90% seen once. Sample: CD4+ T cells from PBMCs. The receptors come from a human donor with multiple sclerosis.

CDR3 in DNA: TGTGCCAGCAGCTTAGCGAGGGGTACTGATGGCTACACCTTC. It translates to CASSLARGTDGYTF. This chain joins TRBV7-8 and TRBJ1-2, with D tentatively TRBD1 (5 bases). The CDR3 length is 14 residues. Between the trimmed V and J ends, which lost 0 bases and 6 bases, there was a span of 11 bases. The germline CDR1 and CDR2 sequences are SGHVS and FQNEAQ.

The chain has TRBV27 and TRBJ1-4; no clear D. CDR3 size: 19 residues. Germline CDR1 MNHEY, CDR2 SMNVEV (reference sequence). The germline V and J ends were trimmed by 8 bases and 0 bases, with 25 bases remaining between them. CDR3 region: CASVNPPTRSPATNEKLFF. The CDR3 nucleotides are TGTGCCAGCGTAAACCCCCCGACCAGATCACCAGCAACTAATGAAAAACTGTTTTTT.

The chain joins TRBV20-1 to TRBJ2-4, with 11 positions matching TRBD1. Germline CDR1 and CDR2: DFQATT and SNEGSKA (reference sequence). J lost 10 bases, V lost 3 bases, and 8 bases had no gene match. This CDR3 has 14 residues. CDR3: CSASEPRDRGIQYF. In DNA form, the CDR3 reads TGCAGTGCTAGTGAGCCCCGGGACAGGGGGATTCAGTACTTC.

The gene calls are TRBV30 and TRBJ2-1; TRBD2 agrees at 9 bases. Trimming at V came to 3 bases and at J to 6 bases, leaving 6 bases not matched to a gene. In germline, CDR1 is GTSNPN, CDR2 SVGIG (reference sequence). The CDR3 sequence is 14 residues long. CDR3 residues: CAWRLAGSVNEQFF. The CDR3 region has the DNA TGTGCCTGGAGACTAGCGGGCTCAGTCAATGAGCAGTTCTTC. Together with reference TRBV30 and TRBJ2-1, the CDR3 gives the full variable domain: SQTIHQWPATLVQPVGSPLSLECTVEGTSNPNLYWYRQAAGRGLQLLFYSVGIGQISSEVPQNLSASRPQDRQFILSSKKLLLSDSGFYLCAWRLAGSVNEQFFGPGTRLTVL.

V usage is TRBV7-8 and J usage is TRBJ2-7; a weak D match, TRBD2 (6 bases). Deletions cut 5 bases from V and 5 bases from J, with 13 bases between. This CDR3 spans 13 amino acids. The V gene's germline CDR1 is SGHVS and CDR2 FQNEAQ. The CDR3 DNA reads TGTGCCAGCAGCGTGGGCTGGGAGGACGAGCAGTACTTC. Translating gives CASSVGWEDEQYF.

The chain combines TRBV7-2 with TRBJ1-2, with D unresolved. The V end was cut by 5 bases, the J end by 7 bases, with 17 bases between. This CDR3 is built from 14 residues. CDR1 and CDR2 (germline): SGHTA, FQGNSA. In nucleotides, the CDR3 is TGTGCCAGCAGCGCCCCCCCGACGGGCCGTGGCTACACCTTC. This sequence encodes CASSAPPTGRGYTF.

The rearrangement uses TRBV24-1 and TRBJ2-7; no firm D call. V was trimmed by 2 bases and J by 1 base, leaving 20 bases between them. Germline assignment: CDR1 KGHDR and CDR2 SFDVKD. The CDR3 consists of 18 residues. CDR3 sequence: CATSDWPPTTEDSYEQYF. CDR3 nucleotide sequence: TGTGCCACCAGTGATTGGCCCCCTACGACGGAAGATTCCTACGAGCAGTACTTC.

Only a few counts were recorded for this clonotype. The V gene is TRBV6-1, the J gene TRBJ2-1; 10 bases line up with TRBD1. This CDR3 is 14 amino acids long. Trimming took 6 bases from V and 9 from J; bases not matched to a gene: 8. Germline V lookup: CDR1 MNHNS, CDR2 SASEGT. CDR3 sequence reads: CASRLGQGGSEQFF. For the CDR3, the DNA is TGTGCCAGCAGACTCGGACAGGGGGGAAGTGAGCAGTTCTTC.

V usage is TRBV9 and J usage is TRBJ2-3, with a weak D call TRBD2 (6 bases). The CDR3 is made up of 15 amino acids. CDR1 is SGDLS, CDR2 YYNGEE, per germline. Trimming removed 4 bases from V and 2 bases from J, with 14 bases in between. The CDR3 protein is CASSPTAGTTDTQYF. CDR3 DNA: TGTGCCAGCAGCCCAACGGCGGGAACCACAGATACGCAGTATTTT. Supplemented by reference TRBV9 and TRBJ2-3, the full variable domain reads DSGVTQTPKHLITATGQRVTLRCSPRSGDLSVYWYQQSLDQGLQFLIQYYNGEERAKGNILERFSAQQFPDLHSELNLSSLELGDSALYFCASSPTAGTTDTQYFGPGTRLTVL.

The chain carries TRBV20-1 and TRBJ1-5; no reliable D call. The CDR3 covers 13 residues. The V gene lost 3 bases and the J gene lost 3 bases, with 9 bases spanning the gap. Germline assignment: CDR1 DFQATT and CDR2 SNEGSKA (reference sequence). CDR3 residues: CSASNSYNQPQHF. CDR3 nucleotide sequence: TGCAGTGCTAGTAACAGTTACAATCAGCCCCAGCATTTT.

The rearrangement joins TRBV29-1 to TRBJ2-3, with D possibly being TRBD1 (5 bases). CDR1 SQVTM and CDR2 ANQGSEA come from the germline V gene. This CDR3 is built from 10 residues. V gave up 4 bases and J gave up 10 bases, with 9 bases separating them. The CDR3 loop reads CSVVQGSQYF. For the CDR3, the DNA is TGCAGCGTTGTTCAGGGCTCGCAGTATTTT.

This rearrangement joins TRBV3-1 to TRBJ2-5; TRBD2 agrees at 12 bases. This CDR3 region has 18 residues. Trimming took 4 bases from V and 1 from J; bases not matched to a gene: 10. Germline loops: CDR1 LGHDT, CDR2 YNNKEL (reference sequence). The CDR3, as DNA: TGTGCCAGCAGCCGGGGGCGGCTAGCGGGAGGGGGCCAAGAGACCCAGTACTTC. Amino acids: CASSRGRLAGGGQETQYF.

With regard to this clonotype: The junction departs from germline at one end; a sequencing error may be responsible. This rearrangement joins TRBV20-1 to TRBJ2-5; perhaps D is TRBD1 or TRBD2 (5 bases each). Germline CDR1 and CDR2: DFQATT and SNEGSKA (reference sequence). The CDR3 covers 12 residues. The CDR3 DNA follows: TGCAGTGCTAGTCGGGACCATGAGACCCAGTACTTC. Residues: CSASRDHETQYF.

The chain carries TRBV27 and TRBJ2-7, with TRBD1 matching 8 bases. V shed 2 bases and J 0 bases; nucleotides not matched to a gene: 0. Germline CDR1 is MNHEY and CDR2 is SMNVEV (reference sequence). This CDR3 spans 14 amino acids. CDR3 nucleotides: TGTGCCAGCAGTTTAACAGGGGGCTCCTACGAGCAGTACTTC. Translating gives CASSLTGGSYEQYF.

The chain links TRBV13 to TRBJ1-1, with 7 bases aligning to TRBD1. CDR3 length: 17 residues. Germline-derived CDR1 and CDR2 are PRHDT and FYEKMQ (reference sequence). With 3 bases clipped from V and 0 bases from J, the junction kept 10 bases outside the gene matches. The DNA for the CDR3 is TGTGCCAGCAGCTTGGAGTTAGGGGGCGATCTGAACACTGAAGCTTTCTTT. It translates to CASSLELGGDLNTEAFF.

The rearrangement links TRBV6-6 to TRBJ2-5; 7 positions match TRBD2. CDR1 MNHNY and CDR2 SVGAGI come from the germline V gene (reference sequence). This CDR3 region has 15 residues. V lost 5 bases and J lost 2; bases outside the gene matches: 8. CDR3 sequence: CASSAPPRGQETQYF. CDR3 bases: TGTGCCAGCAGTGCCCCACCGCGGGGGCAAGAGACCCAGTACTTC.

The chain couples TRBV19 to TRBJ1-1; a weak D match, TRBD1 (5 bases). V lost 5 bases to trimming and J lost 8 bases, with 18 bases between them. The CDR3 loop spans 14 amino acids. Germline V CDR1 and CDR2: LNHDA, SQIVND (reference sequence). The CDR3, as DNA: TGTGCCAGTAGTGTCCAGCAGGGACTGGGGGAAGCTTTCTTT. Protein product: CASSVQQGLGEAFF.

The chain couples TRBV30 to TRBJ2-7, with D hard to call. The length of the CDR3 is 12 residues. Looked up from germline, CDR1 is GTSNPN and CDR2 is SVGIG (reference sequence). Trimming removed 0 bases at V and 5 bases at J, with 8 bases between. Here the CDR3 DNA reads TGTGCCTGGAGTGTGTCCAGAAACGAGCAGTACTTC. It codes for CAWSVSRNEQYF.

The chain carries TRBV30 and TRBJ2-3; D is unclear. CDR1 and CDR2 (germline): GTSNPN, SVGIG (reference sequence). V lost 5 bases, J lost 0 bases, and 9 bases lay in between. There are 13 residues in the CDR3. In nucleotides, the CDR3 is TGTGCCTGGGCGCTCGGAAGCACAGATACGCAGTATTTT. Translation: CAWALGSTDTQYF.

The chain employs TRBV14 and TRBJ2-1, with D perhaps assigned TRBD1 or TRBD2 (7 bases each). The CDR3 is 16 residues long. The V end was cut by 1 base, the J end by 6 bases, with 16 bases between. The germline V gene has CDR1 SGHDN and CDR2 FVKESK. CDR3 loop: CASSQAGGGESNEQFF. Written as DNA, the CDR3 is TGTGCCAGCAGCCAAGCAGGGGGGGGAGAGAGCAATGAGCAGTTCTTC. Using reference TRBV14 and TRBJ2-1 for the parts outside the CDR3, the full variable domain is EAGVTQFPSHSVIEKGQTVTLRCDPISGHDNLYWYRRVMGKEIKFLLHFVKESKQDESGMPNNRFLAERTGGTYSTLKVQPAELEDSGVYFCASSQAGGGESNEQFFGPGTRLTVL.

This clonotype has just a few counts. This rearrangement joins TRBV7-2 to TRBJ2-3, with D possibly matching TRBD2 (6 bases). Germline CDR1 SGHTA, CDR2 FQGNSA. The CDR3 contains 14 residues. The V gene lost 6 bases and the J gene lost 2 bases, with 12 bases spanning the gap. CDR3: CASRETRNTDTQYF. The CDR3 DNA follows: TGTGCCAGCAGGGAGACTAGAAACACAGATACGCAGTATTTT.

The genes are TRBV3-1 and TRBJ1-6; D unclear. With 3 bases removed from V and 7 bases from J, the gap between germline ends came to 10 bases. Germline V lookup: CDR1 LGHDT, CDR2 YNNKEL (reference sequence). The CDR3 length is 14 residues. CDR3 protein: CASSHAHGNSPLHF. CDR3 in DNA: TGTGCCAGCAGCCATGCTCATGGGAATTCACCCCTCCACTTT.

The J gene is TRBJ1-2, the V gene TRBV2; 8 nucleotides match TRBD1. The junction had 10 bases not matched to a gene; V was cut back by 8 bases and J by 8 bases. The CDR3 length is 13 residues. CDR1 and CDR2 (germline): SNHLY, FYNNEI. CDR3 sequence reads: CASGSGQGVGYTF. The CDR3 DNA reads TGTGCCAGCGGGAGCGGACAGGGAGTAGGCTACACCTTC.

The chain combines TRBV7-9 with TRBJ2-5; 8 bases are a match to TRBD2. This CDR3 is 12 amino acids long. Germline trimming cut 2 bases from V and 9 bases from J; bases unmatched to any gene: 2. Looked up from germline, CDR1 is SEHNR and CDR2 is FQNEAQ (reference sequence). The CDR3 nucleotides are TGTGCCAGCAGCTTAATCGGGGGGGCCCAGTACTTC. Amino acid sequence: CASSLIGGAQYF.

The count of this clonotype is one. In nucleotides, the CDR3 is TGCAGTGCTACTAACAGGGGAACTGAAGCTTTCTTT. Its protein is CSATNRGTEAFF. J is TRBJ1-1 and V is TRBV20-1; TRBD1 matches at 7 bases. The CDR3 has 12 amino acids. The germline V gene has CDR1 DFQATT and CDR2 SNEGSKA (reference sequence). J lost 5 bases, V lost 4 bases, and 4 bases had no gene match.